These 5 T cell receptor beta chains originate from one sample sequenced in a study of glioma-infiltrating T cells. TCR alpha and beta CDR3 regions were amplified from RNA using iRepertoire nested multiplex PCR. In TCRdb, the multiplex PCR reads were re-called with MiXCR into one record per CDR3 protein. Among 100,000 to 150,000 distinct CDR3 sequences listed, around 25% were seen once. The sample comprised glioma tissue, nonneoplastic brain tissue, or PBMCs (not recorded which). These receptors were taken from a human donor with low-grade glioma or glioblastoma, undergoing nonglioma brain surgery, or in good health (not recorded which).

The chain links TRBV24-1 to TRBJ1-2; D ambiguous. Trimming stripped 0 bases from V and 3 bases from J, with 7 bases between. Per the germline V gene, CDR1 is KGHDR and CDR2 is SFDVKD. The CDR3 is made up of 14 amino acids. DNA of the CDR3: TGTGCCACCAGTGATTTGGGCCTTTACTATGGCTACACCTTC. The encoded protein is CATSDLGLYYGYTF.

This clonotype was found many times. The gene calls are TRBV6-1 and TRBJ1-1; 7 positions agree with TRBD1. The CDR3 totals 13 residues. Germline V gene data show CDR1 as MNHNS and CDR2 as SASEGT. V was pared by 7 bases and J by 4 bases, with 6 bases of the junction left unmatched. The CDR3 here is CASNDQGVTEAFF. The CDR3 DNA reads as TGTGCCAGCAACGACCAGGGGGTCACTGAAGCTTTCTTT.

Many counts were recorded for this clonotype. J is TRBJ1-3 and V is TRBV6-6, with TRBD1 matching over 7 bases. The CDR3 has 16 amino acids. The germline gives CDR1 MNHNY, CDR2 SVGAGI (reference sequence). Unmatched junction bases numbered 5, after V lost 0 bases and J lost 3 bases. This CDR3 reads CASSYSTGDVGNTIYF. CDR3 sequence (DNA): TGTGCCAGCAGTTACTCTACAGGGGACGTTGGAAACACCATATATTTT.

This clonotype has more than one count but fewer than ten. The J gene is TRBJ2-5, the V gene TRBV7-2, with D perhaps assigned TRBD1 or TRBD2 (6 bases each). The CDR3 length is 15 residues. Germline V lookup: CDR1 SGHTA, CDR2 FQGNSA. V lost 2 bases to trimming and J lost 5 bases, with 15 bases between them. The CDR3 region has the DNA TGTGCCAGCAGCTTAACGGGAACAGGGAGGGAGACCCAGTACTTC. Encoded protein: CASSLTGTGRETQYF.

This chain uses TRBV19 with TRBJ2-7; no clear D. CDR1 and CDR2 from the germline V gene are LNHDA and SQIVND (reference sequence). There are 12 residues in the CDR3. The V gene lost 3 bases and the J gene lost 7 bases, with 10 bases spanning the gap. Written as DNA, the CDR3 is TGTGCCAGTAGTATTGGGTACAATGAGCAGTACGTC. Translating it yields CASSIGYNEQYV.